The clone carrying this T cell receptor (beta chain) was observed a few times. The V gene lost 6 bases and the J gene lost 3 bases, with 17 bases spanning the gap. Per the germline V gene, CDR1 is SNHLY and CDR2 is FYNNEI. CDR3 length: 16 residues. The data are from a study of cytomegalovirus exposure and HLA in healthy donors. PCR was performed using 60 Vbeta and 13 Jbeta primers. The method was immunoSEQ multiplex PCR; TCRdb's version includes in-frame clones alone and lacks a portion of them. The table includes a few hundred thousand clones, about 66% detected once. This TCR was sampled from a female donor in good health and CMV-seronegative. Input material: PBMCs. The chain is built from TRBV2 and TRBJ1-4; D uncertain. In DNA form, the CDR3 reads TGTGCCAGCAGAAGGGTCGCTGGGAGGTCTAATGAAAAACTGTTTTTT. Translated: CASRRVAGRSNEKLFF.